Shown below are 12 T cell receptor beta chains from a single sample sequenced in a study of CD4 T cells in relation to SARS-CoV-2 and coronaviruses. CD4+ T cells from unexposed donors were obtained before the COVID-19 pandemic (2011-2018). Here immunoSEQ multiplex PCR was the method, and the copy in TCRdb shows in-frame clones only, minus some. This sample has some 65,000 clones, with over 70% found just once. The sample was memory CD4+ T cells from PBMCs. These TCRs come from a human donor in good health.

This clone came up a few times. This chain connects TRBV15 to TRBJ2-5; D gene unclear. Germline V gene lookup returns CDR1 LNHNV and CDR2 YYDKDF (reference sequence). This CDR3 region has 13 residues. V lost 8 bases to trimming and J lost 5 bases, with 15 bases between them. The DNA for the CDR3 is TGTGCCACCCGTGCCAGTTGGCAGGAGACCCAGTACTTC. Amino acids: CATRASWQETQYF.

This chain uses TRBV11-2 with TRBJ2-3, with 9 nucleotides matching TRBD2. This CDR3 is 17 amino acids long. Germline V gene lookup returns CDR1 SGHAT and CDR2 FQNNGV. Trimming took 4 bases from V and 4 from J; bases not matched to a gene: 12. This chain's CDR3 is CASSSTRGREGPDTQYF. As DNA, the CDR3 is TGTGCCAGCAGCTCCACCCGGGGGCGGGAGGGCCCAGATACGCAGTATTTT.

The chain recombines TRBV24-1 with TRBJ2-6, with D hard to call. Germline CDR1 KGHDR, CDR2 SFDVKD. Trimming pared 4 bases from V and 0 bases from J, leaving 6 bases between. This CDR3 is built from 15 residues. DNA of the CDR3: TGTGCCACCAGTGACCCAGGCTCTGGGGCCAACGTCCTGACTTTC. Translated: CATSDPGSGANVLTF.

This chain joins TRBV5-1 and TRBJ1-1, with 7 bases that match TRBD1. The CDR3 loop spans 14 amino acids. CDR1 and CDR2 (germline): SGHRS, YFSETQ. Trimming removed 0 bases from V and 4 bases from J; junction bases left unmatched: 3. Written as DNA, the CDR3 is TGCGCCAGCAGCTTGGATGCAGGGGGCACTGAAGCTTTCTTT. Translating it yields CASSLDAGGTEAFF.

This clone was observed a few times. This chain connects TRBV10-1 to TRBJ2-2, with 7 bases aligning to TRBD1. Germline CDR1 is WNHNN and CDR2 is SYGVQD (reference sequence). Trimming at V came to 5 bases and at J to 11 bases, leaving 17 bases not matched to a gene. The CDR3 extends over 16 amino acids. CDR3 region: CASSHSRDSNTVELFF. CDR3 DNA: TGCGCCAGCAGTCATTCCCGGGACAGCAACACCGTCGAGCTGTTTTTT.

CDR3 DNA sequence: TGCGCCAGCAGCTTGGCGGGCGGGGGGGACACAGATACGCAGTATTTT. Protein product: CASSLAGGGDTDTQYF. The chain employs TRBV5-1 and TRBJ2-3, with 9 bases aligning to TRBD2. V dropped 0 bases and J dropped 2; count of bases not matched to a gene: 4. CDR1 and CDR2 from the germline V gene are SGHRS and YFSETQ. The CDR3 covers 16 residues.

This clone has just a few counts. The chain links TRBV11-2 to TRBJ1-3; unclear D gene. The CDR3 spans 17 residues. V lost 6 bases to trimming and J lost 2 bases, with 20 bases between them. The germline gives CDR1 SGHAT, CDR2 FQNNGV. CDR3 bases: TGTGCCAGCAGAACAGATGGGTCAGACTACCCTGGAAACACCATATATTTT. It specifies CASRTDGSDYPGNTIYF.

As to this clone: One end of the junction is discordant with germline, which a read error may explain. This sequence joins TRBV29-1 and TRBJ2-7; D possibly corresponds to TRBD1 (5 bases). Germline loops: CDR1 SQVTM, CDR2 ANQGSEA. CDR3 size: 14 residues. The CDR3 region is CSAEGASGSYEQYF. In nucleotides, the CDR3 is TGCAGCGCTGAAGGGGCTAGTGGCTCCTACGAGCAGTACTTC.

The chain employs TRBV28 and TRBJ2-7; tentative D call: TRBD2 (5 bases). This CDR3 has 16 amino acids. V was pared by 4 bases and J by 5 bases, with 21 bases between. In germline, CDR1 is MDHEN, CDR2 SYDVKM. CDR3 residues: CASSSLHLLDGDEQYF. The CDR3, as DNA: TGTGCCAGCAGTTCCCTGCATCTATTAGACGGGGACGAGCAGTACTTC. Full variable domain (rest looked up from reference TRBV28 and TRBJ2-7): DVKVTQSSRYLVKRTGEKVFLECVQDMDHENMFWYRQDPGLGLRLIYFSYDVKMKEKGDIPEGYSVSREKKERFSLILESASTNQTSMYLCASSSLHLLDGDEQYFGPGTRLTVT.

The V call is TRBV7-9, the J call TRBJ2-1; 12 bases fit TRBD1. The junction had 11 bases not matched to a gene; V was cut back by 5 bases and J by 6 bases. The CDR3 is made up of 17 amino acids. Germline lookup yields CDR1 SEHNR and CDR2 FQNEAQ (reference sequence). The CDR3 nucleotides read TGTGCCAGCAGCCCTCCTCCGGGACAGGGGGCCAGCAATGAGCAGTTCTTC. Amino acid sequence: CASSPPPGQGASNEQFF. The full variable domain, its missing parts supplied by reference TRBV7-9 and TRBJ2-1, is DTGVSQNPRHKITKRGQNVTFRCDPISEHNRLYWYRQTLGQGPEFLTYFQNEAQLEKSRLLSDRFSAERPKGSFSTLEIQRTEQGDSAMYLCASSPPPGQGASNEQFFGPGTRLTVL.

This chain uses TRBV7-3 with TRBJ1-1; no clear D gene. With 5 bases removed from V and 1 base from J, the gap between germline ends came to 8 bases. CDR3 size: 13 residues. Germline CDR1 is SGHTA and CDR2 is FQGTGA. The CDR3 bases are TGTGCCAGCAGCATCAGCGGGAACACTGAAGCTTTCTTT. Translating it yields CASSISGNTEAFF.

The chain couples TRBV13 to TRBJ2-3, with D uncertain. The ends were cut back, 2 bases at V and 2 bases at J, with 14 bases in the middle. Germline V lookup: CDR1 PRHDT, CDR2 FYEKMQ (reference sequence). The CDR3 consists of 16 residues. CDR3 nucleotide sequence: TGTGCCAGCAGCTTACTCGATGTCCAGCACACAGATACGCAGTATTTT. Residues: CASSLLDVQHTDTQYF. The full variable domain, its missing parts supplied by reference TRBV13 and TRBJ2-3, is AAGVIQSPRHLIKEKRETATLKCYPIPRHDTVYWYQQGPGQDPQFLISFYEKMQSDKGSIPDRFSAQQFSDYHSELNMSSLELGDSALYFCASSLLDVQHTDTQYFGPGTRLTVL.